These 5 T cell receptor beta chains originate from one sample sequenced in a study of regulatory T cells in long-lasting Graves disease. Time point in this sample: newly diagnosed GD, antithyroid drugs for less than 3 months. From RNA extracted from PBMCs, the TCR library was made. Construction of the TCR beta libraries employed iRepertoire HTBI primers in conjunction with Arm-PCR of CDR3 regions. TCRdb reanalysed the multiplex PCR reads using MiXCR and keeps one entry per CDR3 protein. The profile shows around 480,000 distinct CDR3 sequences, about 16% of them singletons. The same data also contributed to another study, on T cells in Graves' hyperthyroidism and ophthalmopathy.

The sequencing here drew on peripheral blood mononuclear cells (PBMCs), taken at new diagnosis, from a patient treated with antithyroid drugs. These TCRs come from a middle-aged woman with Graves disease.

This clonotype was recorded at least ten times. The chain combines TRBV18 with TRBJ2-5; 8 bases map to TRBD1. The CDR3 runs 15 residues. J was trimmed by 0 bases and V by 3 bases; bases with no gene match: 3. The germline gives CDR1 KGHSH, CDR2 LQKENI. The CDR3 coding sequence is TGTGCCAGCTCACCGACAGGGGCCAACCAAGAGACCCAGTACTTC. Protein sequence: CASSPTGANQETQYF.

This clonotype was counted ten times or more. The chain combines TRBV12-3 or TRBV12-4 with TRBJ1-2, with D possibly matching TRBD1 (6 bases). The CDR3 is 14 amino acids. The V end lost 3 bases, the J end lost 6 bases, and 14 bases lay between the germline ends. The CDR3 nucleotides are TGTGCCAGCAGTTTCGGCAGGGGATACGATGGCTACACCTTC. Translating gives CASSFGRGYDGYTF.

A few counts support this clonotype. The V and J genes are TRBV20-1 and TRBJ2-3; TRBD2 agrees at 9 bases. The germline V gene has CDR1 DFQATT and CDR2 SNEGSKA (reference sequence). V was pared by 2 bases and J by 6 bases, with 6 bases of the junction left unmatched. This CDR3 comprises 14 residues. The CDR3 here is CSARRGGAADTQYF. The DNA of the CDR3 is TGCAGTGCTAGACGCGGGGGGGCTGCTGATACGCAGTATTTT.

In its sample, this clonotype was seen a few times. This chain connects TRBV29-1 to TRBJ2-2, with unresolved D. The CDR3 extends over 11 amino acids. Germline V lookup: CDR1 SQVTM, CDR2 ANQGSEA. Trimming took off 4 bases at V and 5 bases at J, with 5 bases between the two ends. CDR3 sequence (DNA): TGCAGCGTTGGGTTAACCGGGGAGCTGTTTTTT. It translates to CSVGLTGELFF.

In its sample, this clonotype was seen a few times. The CDR3 here is CASRKTMNQPQHF. Written as DNA, the CDR3 is TGTGCCAGTAGGAAGACCATGAATCAGCCCCAGCATTTT. The chain employs TRBV19 and TRBJ1-5; D gene ambiguous. Trimming removed 6 bases at V and 4 bases at J, with 10 bases between. This CDR3 contains 13 residues. Per germline, CDR1 LNHDA and CDR2 SQIVND (reference sequence).